The 25 T cell receptor beta chains below come from one sample, sequenced in a study of CD8 T cells in ankylosing spondylitis. TCRdb ran MiXCR on the 5' RACE reads and lists one entry per CDR3 protein. The data contain 150,000 to 200,000 distinct CDR3 sequences, under 35% of them singletons. What was sequenced was synovial fluid, either unsorted or a sorted T cell fraction (not recorded which). The receptors here all came from a male donor with ankylosing spondylitis.

This clonotype was counted a few times. The rearrangement joins TRBV2 to TRBJ1-5; 7 bases are a match to TRBD1. The CDR3 has 14 residues. Germline V gene data show CDR1 as SNHLY and CDR2 as FYNNEI. The V and J ends lost 6 bases and 6 bases, in that order; junction bases with no gene match: 8. CDR3 amino acids: CASRQGETVQPQHF. The CDR3 region has the DNA TGTGCCAGCAGGCAGGGGGAAACTGTTCAGCCCCAGCATTTT.

This clonotype appeared many times. As DNA, the CDR3 is TGTGCCAGCAGTGATCGGGGGGTCACTGAAGCTTTCTTT. It is translated as CASSDRGVTEAFF. This sequence joins TRBV2 and TRBJ1-1, with D possibly being TRBD1 (5 bases). Trimming removed 3 bases at V and 4 bases at J, with 9 bases between. Germline CDR1 is SNHLY and CDR2 is FYNNEI. This CDR3 is built from 13 residues. Combining the CDR3 with reference TRBV2 and TRBJ1-1 gives the whole variable domain EPEVTQTPSHQVTQMGQEVILRCVPISNHLYFYWYRQILGQKVEFLVSFYNNEISEKSEIFDDQFSVERPDGSNFTLKIRSTKLEDSAMYFCASSDRGVTEAFFGQGTRLTVV.

This clonotype has only a few counts. The rearrangement joins TRBV2 to TRBJ2-2; weak D call: TRBD1 (6 bases). Trimming removed 2 bases from V and 5 bases from J, with 6 bases in between. CDR3 length: 13 amino acids. CDR1 SNHLY and CDR2 FYNNEI come from the germline V gene. CDR3 nucleotide sequence: TGTGCCAGCAGTGAACAGGGGACCGGGGAGCTGTTTTTT. The encoded protein is CASSEQGTGELFF.

This clonotype was seen once. The chain is built from TRBV5-6 and TRBJ2-7, with 8 bases identical to TRBD2. The CDR3 has 16 amino acids. Germline V gene lookup returns CDR1 SGHDT and CDR2 YYEEEE. J was trimmed by 5 bases and V by 4 bases; bases with no gene match: 14. This CDR3 is CASSLWGGGRKNEQYF. The CDR3 nucleotides are TGTGCCAGCAGCCTATGGGGGGGCGGGAGGAAGAACGAGCAGTACTTC.

This clonotype was counted at least ten times. The rearrangement uses TRBV4-2 and TRBJ2-3; weak D call: TRBD2 (6 bases). The germline V and J ends were trimmed by 4 bases and 3 bases, with 11 bases remaining between them. The CDR3 is 14 amino acids. The germline V gene has CDR1 LGHNA and CDR2 YNFKEQ. The CDR3 sequence is CASSLLTSTDTQYF. CDR3 DNA: TGTGCCAGCAGCCTACTGACTAGTACAGATACGCAGTATTTT.

This clonotype occurred a few times. This chain uses TRBV15 with TRBJ1-5, with D possibly matching TRBD1 (5 bases). Germline-derived CDR1 and CDR2 are LNHNV and YYDKDF (reference sequence). Trimming removed 0 bases from V and 6 bases from J, with 6 bases in between. The CDR3 has 13 residues. The CDR3 protein is CATSREGTQPQHF. CDR3 nucleotide sequence: TGTGCCACCAGCAGAGAGGGGACTCAGCCCCAGCATTTT.

This chain connects TRBV12-3 or TRBV12-4 to TRBJ2-7; 8 bases align to TRBD2. CDR3 length: 15 amino acids. V lost 5 bases, J lost 1 base, and 7 bases stayed unmatched. The CDR3 DNA is TGTGCCAGCAGTACTCCCGGGGGGGAATCCTACGAGCAGTACTTC. Its translation: CASSTPGGESYEQYF.

This clonotype was counted a few times. J is TRBJ2-7 and V is TRBV27; a weak D match, TRBD2 (5 bases). Between the trimmed V and J ends, which lost 6 bases and 1 base, there was a span of 13 bases. From germline, CDR1 is MNHEY and CDR2 SMNVEV (reference sequence). CDR3 length: 14 amino acids. The CDR3 DNA reads as TGTGCCAGCAGCCGGACTGAACGATCCTACGAGCAGTACTTC. The encoded protein is CASSRTERSYEQYF.

The chain has TRBV20-1 and TRBJ1-1, with D tentatively TRBD1 (6 bases). V was shortened by 2 bases and J by 1 base, with 11 bases between the two germline ends. Germline CDR1 reads DFQATT; CDR2 reads SNEGSKA (reference sequence). CDR3 length equals 14 residues. The CDR3 DNA follows: TGCAGTGCTAGAATCTCGGACAGGAACACTGAAGCTTTCTTT. Translation: CSARISDRNTEAFF.

The chain carries TRBV28 and TRBJ1-1; D is unresolved. The V and J ends lost 7 bases and 4 bases respectively, with 19 bases between them. This CDR3 comprises 15 residues. CDR1 is MDHEN, CDR2 SYDVKM, per germline. The CDR3 DNA reads TGTGCCAGCACGAGTTATGGCAGAGGGAGCACTGAAGCTTTCTTT. It codes for CASTSYGRGSTEAFF.

This chain connects TRBV3-1 to TRBJ1-3; D unresolved. The CDR3 has 14 amino acids. V was cut by 3 bases and J by 5 bases, with 11 bases left in between. Germline CDR1 LGHDT, CDR2 YNNKEL (reference sequence). CDR3 sequence: CASSQLEGRNTIYF. CDR3 DNA sequence: TGTGCCAGCAGCCAGTTAGAGGGAAGAAACACCATATATTTT. The full variable domain, its missing parts supplied by reference TRBV3-1 and TRBJ1-3, is DTAVSQTPKYLVTQMGNDKSIKCEQNLGHDTMYWYKQDSKKFLKIMFSYNNKELIINETVPNRFSPKSPDKAHLNLHINSLELGDSAVYFCASSQLEGRNTIYFGEGSWLTVV.

The sample holds many counts of this clonotype. The chain employs TRBV10-2 and TRBJ2-2; the D gene is possibly TRBD1 (6 bases). This CDR3 spans 13 amino acids. V was pared by 7 bases and J by 4 bases, with 10 bases between. Germline V gives CDR1 WSHSY, CDR2 SAAADI. The CDR3 coding sequence is TGCGCCAGCACCGGACAGAGCACCGGGGAGCTGTTTTTT. Amino acids: CASTGQSTGELFF.

There are a few counts of this clonotype. As DNA, the CDR3 is TGTGCCAGCAGTGTTCCGTTAGGGGGCTCTGGGGCCAACGTCCTGACTTTC. This sequence encodes CASSVPLGGSGANVLTF. This rearrangement joins TRBV28 to TRBJ2-6; possibly TRBD1 for D (6 bases). Trimming shortened V by 5 bases and J by 0 bases, and 14 bases separated the two germline ends. This CDR3 is 17 amino acids long. In germline, CDR1 is MDHEN, CDR2 SYDVKM.

This clonotype showed up just a few times. This chain links TRBV11-2 with TRBJ2-1; 9 bases agree with TRBD2. Germline V gene data show CDR1 as SGHAT and CDR2 as FQNNGV. There are 13 residues in the CDR3. Trimming removed 5 bases from V and 9 bases from J; junction bases left unmatched: 5. CDR3: CASSRQLAGEQFF. CDR3 nucleotides: TGTGCCAGCAGCCGCCAACTAGCGGGTGAGCAGTTCTTC. The full variable domain, in which reference TRBV11-2 and TRBJ2-1 provide the parts outside the CDR3, is EAGVAQSPRYKIIEKRQSVAFWCNPISGHATLYWYQQILGQGPKLLIQFQNNGVVDDSQLPKDRFSAERLKGVDSTLKIQPAKLEDSAVYLCASSRQLAGEQFFGPGTRLTVL.

This rearrangement joins TRBV5-1 to TRBJ1-2; D unresolved. This CDR3 is 14 amino acids long. Germline CDR1 SGHRS, CDR2 YFSETQ. V lost 4 bases, J lost 4 bases, and 14 bases lay in between. The CDR3 sequence: CASSPWLGLYGYTF. The DNA of the CDR3 is TGCGCCAGCAGCCCGTGGTTGGGCCTCTATGGCTACACCTTC.

This clonotype was seen a handful of times. The chain joins TRBV5-6 to TRBJ2-1; 9 bases are a match to TRBD2. The trim removed 0 bases at V and 3 bases at J, leaving 7 bases unmatched. Germline V gene data show CDR1 as SGHDT and CDR2 as YYEEEE. The CDR3 is 17 amino acids. The CDR3 loop reads CASSLGGGGANYNEQFF. The DNA of the CDR3 is TGTGCCAGCAGCTTGGGTGGCGGGGGGGCTAACTACAATGAGCAGTTCTTC.

This clonotype turned up a few times. The CDR3 sequence: CASSFLAGGTDTQYF. DNA of the CDR3: TGTGCCAGCAGTTTCCTAGCGGGGGGCACAGATACGCAGTATTTT. The J gene is TRBJ2-3, the V gene TRBV12-3 or TRBV12-4, with 10 nucleotides matching TRBD2. The J segment lost 1 base and the V segment lost 3 bases, leaving 1 base of the junction unmatched. This CDR3 has 15 amino acids.

The chain has TRBV20-1 and TRBJ2-4, with D uncertain. The CDR3 has 14 amino acids. V was clipped by 6 bases and J by 1 base, with 13 bases between them. Germline V gene data show CDR1 as DFQATT and CDR2 as SNEGSKA (reference sequence). CDR3 DNA sequence: TGCAGTGCCAATATAGCTGCCGCCAAAAACATTCAGTACTTC. Translating it yields CSANIAAAKNIQYF.

This clonotype appeared many times. This sequence joins TRBV12-3 or TRBV12-4 and TRBJ1-2; no firm D call. V lost 6 bases, J lost 1 base, and 9 bases lay in between. The CDR3 has 13 residues. The CDR3 here is CASRGGLNYGYTF. The CDR3 DNA reads TGTGCCAGCAGGGGCGGGCTTAACTATGGCTACACCTTC.

The V call is TRBV5-1, the J call TRBJ1-5, with D tentatively TRBD1 (6 bases). In germline, CDR1 is SGHRS, CDR2 YFSETQ. CDR3 size: 14 residues. V was pared by 1 base and J by 5 bases, with 10 bases between. CDR3 sequence reads: CASSLQGSDQPQHF. The CDR3 DNA reads as TGCGCCAGCAGCTTGCAGGGGAGCGATCAGCCCCAGCATTTT.

This chain joins TRBV5-1 and TRBJ2-7; 14 bases agree with TRBD2. The CDR3 contains 17 residues. The V gene's germline CDR1 is SGHRS and CDR2 YFSETQ. J was trimmed by 5 bases and V by 0 bases; bases with no gene match: 7. CDR3 loop: CASSLGPGTSGGNEQYF. CDR3 sequence (DNA): TGCGCCAGCAGCTTGGGCCCCGGGACTAGCGGGGGCAACGAGCAGTACTTC.

The sample holds a few counts of this clonotype. The chain recombines TRBV2 with TRBJ1-1; 8 bases match TRBD1. V was pared by 4 bases and J by 7 bases, with 8 bases of the junction left unmatched. Germline V gene sequence: CDR1 SNHLY, CDR2 FYNNEI. This CDR3 is 14 amino acids long. The CDR3 region is CASSAETGAFEAFF. In nucleotides, the CDR3 is TGTGCCAGCAGTGCAGAGACAGGGGCCTTTGAAGCTTTCTTT. Variable domain in full (rest from reference TRBV2 and TRBJ1-1): EPEVTQTPSHQVTQMGQEVILRCVPISNHLYFYWYRQILGQKVEFLVSFYNNEISEKSEIFDDQFSVERPDGSNFTLKIRSTKLEDSAMYFCASSAETGAFEAFFGQGTRLTVV.

By frequency in the sample, this clonotype is medium-sized. The chain carries TRBV7-2 and TRBJ2-3; tentatively, D is TRBD2 (6 bases). The V end lost 0 bases, the J end lost 0 bases, and 16 bases lay between the germline ends. The length of the CDR3 is 18 residues. Germline lookup yields CDR1 SGHTA and CDR2 FQGNSA. The CDR3: CASSLALEPGTSTDTQYF. CDR3 DNA sequence: TGTGCCAGCAGCTTAGCGCTCGAACCAGGGACTAGCACAGATACGCAGTATTTT.

This clonotype has more than one count but fewer than ten. The CDR3 here is CASSFSGTGNTEAFF. CDR3 nucleotides: TGTGCCAGCAGTTTCTCCGGGACAGGGAACACTGAAGCTTTCTTT. The chain joins TRBV6-5 to TRBJ1-1, with 8 bases lining up with TRBD1. Germline V CDR1 and CDR2: MNHEY, SVGAGI. Trimming at V came to 4 bases and at J to 1 base, leaving 5 bases not matched to a gene. The CDR3 totals 15 residues.

This clonotype is medium-sized (0.01 to 0.1%) in the sample. This sequence joins TRBV7-2 and TRBJ1-6; 8 bases line up with TRBD1. CDR1 and CDR2 (germline): SGHTA, FQGNSA. CDR3 length: 16 residues. The trim removed 4 bases at V and 6 bases at J, leaving 8 bases unmatched. The CDR3 region is CASSSRRTGINSPLHF. CDR3 in DNA: TGTGCCAGCAGCTCTCGCAGGACAGGGATTAATTCACCCCTCCACTTT.